This T cell receptor (beta chain) derives from a study of shared clonotypes between healthy human individuals (dated by TCRdb to 2018 to 2020). Background for the entire study: The cohort comprised a couple of women and a few men aged 18 to 49 years. Per donor, three plates each were used for CD4 naive and CD4 memory, two for CD8 naive, and one for CD8 memory. To estimate repertoire size and how much clonotype sharing occurs between individuals, the study deeply sequenced the blood TCR repertoires of five healthy adults. Different laboratories and diverse techniques were used to prepare libraries and sequence TCR repertoires, to increase sequencing depth and limit assay-specific biases. Per donor, leukapheresis produced somewhere between about 0.8 and 9.5 billion PBMCs.

Donors were healthy HIV-negative adults with no recently reported acute infections or vaccinations. Every donor was a Caucasian adult residing in Nashville, Tennessee, USA. CD4+ T cells were enriched through magnetic negative selection, after which naive cells were positively selected on CD45RA and the remaining negative fraction served as the memory subset. Blood was obtained by leukapheresis, after which PBMCs were separated by Ficoll-Histopaque density gradient centrifugation and cryopreserved in liquid nitrogen vapor phase. Analytical flow cytometry was used to check the purity and quantity of each magnetically sorted T cell population. Each sorted fraction had its genomic DNA isolated and then quantified by UV absorbance on a Nanodrop 2000c. Using the deep immunoSEQ assay, multiplex PCR amplified TCR CDR3 regions from genomic DNA. Extracted genomic DNA from each cell subset was spread evenly across all wells of several immunoSEQ 96-well plates, with each plate serving as a replicate. For sorted subsets, approximately 200 ng of genomic DNA, equivalent to around 29,000 T cell genomes, went into each replicate PCR. Purified libraries were quantified with a Qubit 3.0 fluorometer, sized on a Bioanalyzer 2100, and re-quantified with the KAPA Library Quantification kit. A separate single-read 150-cycle Illumina NextSeq 550 flow cell was used to sequence each immunoSEQ 96-well plate. The original methods were these. Because the immunoSEQ output held only junctional sequences and lacked quality scores, the filtering could not match the filtering applied to full-length reads. To assign V/J genes and CDR3, sequences were annotated against IMGT germline references using PyIR, a Python wrapper for IgBLAST v1.9. Reads were removed for weak V/J assignments (E-value above 1e-6), missing CDR3, stop codons, out-of-frame junctions, or ambiguous translated residues. V3J clonotypes were defined by identical inferred V gene, J gene, and CDR3 amino acid sequence. Percentage overlap between repertoires was computed as shared unique clonotypes divided by the size of the smaller repertoire. Repertoire richness was assessed with RTK rarefaction, the Chao1 estimator, and Recon v2.1 estimates of unobserved clonotypes. For all TCRbeta clonotypes obtained by the gDNA method from a few donors, generation probabilities were computed with OLGA. TCRdb limited this immuneACCESS table to in-frame rearrangements with V and J called. A share of clones is missing; checked studies link under half to unresolved V genes, and the rest is unexplained. V, J and clone size reflect that table, while D and trimming were determined from the DNA. This sample gives 2.3 million or so clones in total; approximately 93% of them show up just once. The top ten hold under 0.45% of the sample.

The CDR3 has 13 amino acids, counting the end cysteine and phenylalanine. Just CDR3 DNA is preserved here, 39 bases in frame from base 1. Sequences MNHEY (CDR1) and SVGAGI (CDR2) are obtained from the germline V gene. At the junction V is shortened by 6 bases and J by 5 bases; bases outside the gene matches: 5. Overall results and qualifications from the work: Sampling was restricted to blood, and TCR repertoires in tissues likely differ from the TCR repertoires found in blood. Sharing across four donors was observed for approximately 5% of naive CD4, under 4% of naive CD8, 2% to 2.5% of memory CD4, and around 0.44% of memory CD8 clonotypes. The small number of donors limited the genetic and exposure-history diversity represented. Larger estimated clonotype richness was generally found for naive subsets than for memory subsets. Compared with non-shared clonotypes, the clonotypes found in all four sorted-subset donors had higher generation probabilities. Based on pairwise subsampling, the degree of clonotype sharing among donors was expected to be affected by sequencing depth. Rarefaction of sorted-subset datasets indicated incomplete sequencing despite the large sequencing depth.

As concerns this clone: Its antigen specificity is not known. It has no much larger one-base neighbor in the sample; base qualities were not kept. The sample contains more than one DNA sequence encoding this CDR3.

The rearrangement combines TRBV6-5 with TRBJ2-5; 8 bases in between match TRBD1. The sequenced sample consisted of naive CD4+ T cells from PBMCs. Sample cell subset or site, as interpreted from the label and publication: CD45RA+ positively selected. The receptor comes from a man aged 18 to 30 in good health. Some clones in this sample may be carry-over from other donors' samples. The CDR3 in this case is CASRTGGSETQYF. The nucleotides read TGTGCCAGCAGAACAGGGGGTAGCGAGACCCAGTACTTC.